Shown below are 31 T cell receptor beta chains from a single sample sequenced in a study of T-cell reconstitution after alpha-beta-depleted transplantation in children. Preparation of the TCRbeta library involved a method that used unique molecular identifiers. MiXCR, applied by TCRdb to the PCR reads, yields one record per CDR3 protein. The sample shows 700,000 to 850,000 distinct CDR3 sequences, roughly 15% of them seen only once. Material: PBMCs, mostly from graft donor cells, obtained 360 days after TCRalphabeta/CD19-depleted stem cell transplant. All receptors derive from a male patient between 10 and 17 years old who had a stem cell transplant for acute lymphoblastic leukemia, so the T cells may come from the graft donor.

This clonotype was observed a few times. This rearrangement joins TRBV30 to TRBJ2-1, with TRBD2 identical over 15 bases. CDR3 length equals 19 residues. Looked up from germline, CDR1 is GTSNPN and CDR2 is SVGIG (reference sequence). Trimming cost V 4 bases and J 2 bases; bases outside gene matches: 12. The CDR3, as DNA: TGTGCCTGGAATTTCGTCAGGACTAGCGGGAGGGAGCCCTACAATGAGCAGTTCTTC. This gives the protein CAWNFVRTSGREPYNEQFF.

This clonotype appeared once. The V gene is TRBV19, the J gene TRBJ2-4, with D perhaps TRBD1 or TRBD2 (5 bases each). Germline V lookup: CDR1 LNHDA, CDR2 SQIVND (reference sequence). Trimming took off 0 bases at V and 2 bases at J, with 8 bases between the two ends. The length of the CDR3 is 15 residues. In nucleotides, the CDR3 is TGTGCCAGTAGTATAGATGGGGGATCCAAAAACATTCAGTACTTC. Translated, it gives CASSIDGGSKNIQYF.

The chain joins TRBV13 to TRBJ2-6; D uncertain. This CDR3 comprises 16 residues. The germline CDR1 and CDR2 sequences are PRHDT and FYEKMQ (reference sequence). The germline V and J ends were trimmed by 6 bases and 4 bases, with 16 bases remaining between them. In DNA form, the CDR3 reads TGTGCCAGCAGAGGCCTTGTCCTCGGCGGGGCCAACGTCCTGACTTTC. It specifies CASRGLVLGGANVLTF.

V gene TRBV27 combines with J gene TRBJ1-5; D call uncertain. There are 13 residues in the CDR3. V lost 2 bases to trimming and J lost 5 bases, with 7 bases between them. Germline V lookup: CDR1 MNHEY, CDR2 SMNVEV (reference sequence). CDR3 amino acids: CASSLRVHQPQHF. DNA for the CDR3: TGTGCCAGCAGTTTAAGGGTCCATCAGCCCCAGCATTTT.

This sequence joins TRBV11-2 and TRBJ1-2; D gene uncertain. CDR3 length: 12 amino acids. V was cut by 7 bases and J by 2 bases, with 8 bases left in between. Germline values: CDR1 SGHAT, CDR2 FQNNGV. Here the CDR3 DNA reads TGTGCCAGCACCACAAACAACTATGGCTACACCTTC. It specifies CASTTNNYGYTF.

The chain uses TRBV10-3 and TRBJ2-1, with D perhaps assigned TRBD1 or TRBD2 (5 bases each). V was cut by 10 bases and J by 2 bases, with 27 bases left in between. The CDR3 is 18 residues long. Germline V gene sequence: CDR1 ENHRY, CDR2 SYGVKD. CDR3 nucleotide sequence: TGTGCCACACAAATGAGGGGCCTGACGCTGGGCGCCTACAATGAGCAGTTCTTC. It specifies CATQMRGLTLGAYNEQFF.

This clonotype was detected only a few times. The chain uses TRBV28 and TRBJ2-7; TRBD2 is a possible D gene (5 bases). CDR3 length equals 13 residues. V was cut by 10 bases and J by 3 bases, with 16 bases left in between. Germline CDR1 and CDR2: MDHEN and SYDVKM. The CDR3 sequence is CAIEKGGGYEQYF. In nucleotides, the CDR3 is TGTGCCATCGAGAAGGGCGGAGGCTACGAGCAGTACTTC.

This clonotype has at least ten counts. The chain couples TRBV20-1 to TRBJ2-5, with D unclear. V lost 6 bases and J 5 bases, leaving 16 bases between the germline ends. The V gene's germline CDR1 is DFQATT and CDR2 SNEGSKA (reference sequence). This CDR3 is 13 amino acids long. In DNA form, the CDR3 reads TGCAGTGCCCCCCGGGCTGGCGTCGAGACCCAGTACTTC. Its protein is CSAPRAGVETQYF.

The chain has TRBV15 and TRBJ2-1; 10 bases fit TRBD2. Germline CDR1 reads LNHNV; CDR2 reads YYDKDF (reference sequence). The V and J ends lost 3 bases and 9 bases, in that order; junction bases with no gene match: 11. CDR3 length equals 16 residues. The CDR3 is CATSRELAGKVGEQFF. CDR3 coding DNA: TGTGCCACCAGCAGGGAACTAGCGGGAAAGGTCGGTGAGCAGTTCTTC.

This sequence joins TRBV30 and TRBJ1-1; perhaps TRBD1 as D (6 bases). The length of the CDR3 is 12 residues. The V and J ends lost 1 base and 5 bases respectively, with 8 bases between them. Germline CDR1 reads GTSNPN; CDR2 reads SVGIG (reference sequence). The CDR3 region is CAWSARGTEAFF. The DNA for the CDR3 is TGTGCCTGGAGTGCCAGGGGAACTGAAGCTTTCTTT. The variable domain in full, with the rest retrieved from reference TRBV30 and TRBJ1-1, is SQTIHQWPATLVQPVGSPLSLECTVEGTSNPNLYWYRQAAGRGLQLLFYSVGIGQISSEVPQNLSASRPQDRQFILSSKKLLLSDSGFYLCAWSARGTEAFFGQGTRLTVV.

V usage is TRBV12-3 or TRBV12-4 and J usage is TRBJ2-1; 12 positions agree with TRBD2. The CDR3 extends over 17 amino acids. J was trimmed by 8 bases and V by 7 bases; bases with no gene match: 15. The CDR3 protein is CASTITFLAGGLDEQFF. CDR3 sequence (DNA): TGTGCCAGCACCATCACATTTCTAGCGGGAGGGCTGGATGAGCAGTTCTTC.

The CDR3 nucleotides are TGTGCCAGCAGCCCTACACTAGGTACCACCGGGGAGCTGTTTTTT. This gives the protein CASSPTLGTTGELFF. The chain recombines TRBV14 with TRBJ2-2; a weak D match, TRBD2 (5 bases). Trimming took off 4 bases at V and 4 bases at J, with 13 bases between the two ends. The CDR3 runs to 15 residues. Germline-derived CDR1 and CDR2 are SGHDN and FVKESK. Full variable domain (missing parts from reference TRBV14 and TRBJ2-2): EAGVTQFPSHSVIEKGQTVTLRCDPISGHDNLYWYRRVMGKEIKFLLHFVKESKQDESGMPNNRFLAERTGGTYSTLKVQPAELEDSGVYFCASSPTLGTTGELFFGEGSRLTVL.

The chain recombines TRBV11-2 with TRBJ1-2; weak D call: TRBD1 (6 bases). Trimming removed 4 bases at V and 7 bases at J, with 19 bases between. In germline, CDR1 is SGHAT, CDR2 FQNNGV. This CDR3 has 15 amino acids. Written as DNA, the CDR3 is TGTGCCAGCAGCTCCATTACAGGGCCAGGAGGTGGCTACACCTTC. This sequence encodes CASSSITGPGGGYTF.

The chain carries TRBV7-8 and TRBJ2-7, with 9 bases fitting TRBD2. Germline-derived CDR1 and CDR2 are SGHVS and FQNEAQ. Trimming took 1 base from V and 4 from J; bases not matched to a gene: 11. The CDR3 contains 17 residues. CDR3: CASSLVSRREGRYEQYF. In DNA form, the CDR3 reads TGTGCCAGCAGCTTAGTTTCTCGGCGGGAGGGCCGATACGAGCAGTACTTC.

This clonotype has a count of ten or more. The V and J genes are TRBV7-6 and TRBJ1-2; D is unresolved. Deletions cut 1 base from V and 7 bases from J, with 13 bases between. The CDR3 covers 14 residues. Germline assignment: CDR1 SGHVS and CDR2 FNYEAQ. This CDR3 reads CASSLVAWGGGYTF. The CDR3 DNA is TGTGCCAGCAGCTTAGTGGCGTGGGGAGGTGGCTACACCTTC.

The sample holds a few counts of this clonotype. This chain uses TRBV7-3 with TRBJ2-2; 16 bases match TRBD2. The CDR3 consists of 17 residues. V shed 5 bases and J 10 bases; nucleotides not matched to a gene: 10. From germline, CDR1 is SGHTA and CDR2 FQGTGA. CDR3 sequence: CASSPTGTSGRAAELFF. DNA for the CDR3: TGTGCCAGCAGCCCGACCGGGACTAGCGGGAGGGCCGCGGAGCTGTTTTTT. The full variable domain, in which reference TRBV7-3 and TRBJ2-2 provide the parts outside the CDR3, is GAGVSQTPSNKVTEKGKYVELRCDPISGHTALYWYRQSLGQGPEFLIYFQGTGAADDSGLPNDRFFAVRPEGSVSTLKIQRTERGDSAVYLCASSPTGTSGRAAELFFGEGSRLTVL.

This chain joins TRBV20-1 and TRBJ2-7; D remains ambiguous. The germline V gene has CDR1 DFQATT and CDR2 SNEGSKA (reference sequence). The CDR3 runs 15 residues. V lost 3 bases and J lost 0, with 15 bases in between. CDR3 bases: TGCAGTGCTAGTCCCCGGCGAAAGGGCTCCTACGAGCAGTACTTC. Amino acid sequence: CSASPRRKGSYEQYF.

This clonotype was found a few times. The J gene is TRBJ2-7, the V gene TRBV6-1, with 7 bases identical to TRBD1. This CDR3 comprises 15 residues. Germline V gene sequence: CDR1 MNHNS, CDR2 SASEGT. The trim removed 6 bases at V and 4 bases at J, leaving 12 bases unmatched. The CDR3 coding sequence is TGTGCCAGCAGCCCGTCCGACAGGGAACTTTACGAGCAGTACTTC. Protein: CASSPSDRELYEQYF.

The chain combines TRBV29-1 with TRBJ2-7, with D tentatively TRBD2 (6 bases). The CDR3 is 12 residues long. Trimming stripped 7 bases from V and 3 bases from J, with 13 bases between. Germline V CDR1 and CDR2: SQVTM, ANQGSEA. The CDR3 is CSATGVGYEQYF. For the CDR3, the DNA is TGCAGCGCGACGGGGGTCGGCTACGAGCAGTACTTC.

The chain joins TRBV5-1 to TRBJ2-7; TRBD2 matches 13 bases. In germline, CDR1 is SGHRS, CDR2 YFSETQ. The CDR3 loop spans 15 amino acids. V dropped 5 bases and J dropped 6; count of bases not matched to a gene: 8. This CDR3 is CASREPGLAGLEQYF. The CDR3 nucleotides read TGCGCCAGCAGAGAGCCGGGACTAGCGGGGCTCGAGCAGTACTTC.

This clonotype was observed many times. The genes are TRBV12-3 or TRBV12-4 and TRBJ1-1, with 7 bases aligning to TRBD1. V shed 3 bases and J 3 bases; nucleotides not matched to a gene: 4. The CDR3 loop spans 14 amino acids. The CDR3 here is CASSFTGQHTEAFF. The CDR3 bases are TGTGCCAGCAGTTTTACGGGACAGCACACTGAAGCTTTCTTT.

This chain uses TRBV9 with TRBJ2-1; D tentatively fits TRBD1 or TRBD2 (5 bases each). V was shortened by 2 bases and J by 0 bases, with 18 bases between the two germline ends. Looked up from germline, CDR1 is SGDLS and CDR2 is YYNGEE. This CDR3 is built from 18 residues. The CDR3 loop reads CASSVRDPGYSSYNEQFF. For the CDR3, the DNA is TGTGCCAGCAGCGTCCGGGACCCCGGTTACAGCTCCTACAATGAGCAGTTCTTC.

This clonotype was found a few times. The V gene is TRBV12-3 or TRBV12-4, the J gene TRBJ1-5; 9 nucleotides agree with TRBD1. This CDR3 spans 16 amino acids. V lost 5 bases to trimming and J lost 2 bases; unmatched junction nucleotides: 7. CDR3 residues: CASSSTGGGGNQPQHF. The CDR3, as DNA: TGTGCCAGCAGTAGTACAGGGGGCGGTGGCAATCAGCCCCAGCATTTT.

V gene TRBV7-3 combines with J gene TRBJ2-5; 8 bases agree with TRBD2. This CDR3 comprises 15 residues. Germline V lookup: CDR1 SGHTA, CDR2 FQGTGA. The junction had 8 bases not matched to a gene; V was cut back by 3 bases and J by 5 bases. The CDR3 loop reads CASSLVAGLEETQYF. The CDR3 nucleotides read TGTGCCAGCAGCTTGGTAGCGGGATTGGAGGAGACCCAGTACTTC.

This chain connects TRBV7-9 to TRBJ1-1; D gene uncertain. The V gene lost 2 bases and the J gene lost 4 bases, with 11 bases spanning the gap. Looked up from germline, CDR1 is SEHNR and CDR2 is FQNEAQ (reference sequence). The CDR3 runs 14 residues. CDR3 nucleotide sequence: TGTGCCAGCAGCTTATCTGGTAGGGTCACTGAAGCTTTCTTT. It is translated as CASSLSGRVTEAFF.

The chain carries TRBV12-3 or TRBV12-4 and TRBJ1-1; 10 positions match TRBD1. The CDR3 spans 14 residues. V shed 5 bases and J 4 bases; nucleotides not matched to a gene: 4. DNA of the CDR3: TGTGCCAGCAGTGGGACAGGGGCCGGCACTGAAGCTTTCTTT. This gives the protein CASSGTGAGTEAFF.

The chain links TRBV7-3 to TRBJ2-3, with 9 bases that match TRBD1. CDR3 length: 12 residues. Trimming removed 4 bases from V and 14 bases from J; junction bases left unmatched: 7. Looked up from germline, CDR1 is SGHTA and CDR2 is FQGTGA. The CDR3 protein is CASSSGQGKVYF. In DNA, the CDR3 is TGTGCCAGCAGCTCCGGACAGGGGAAAGTGTATTTT.

This clonotype was found a few times. The chain employs TRBV12-3 or TRBV12-4 and TRBJ2-7; 14 nucleotides line up with TRBD2. The CDR3 length is 17 residues. The ends lost 8 bases at V and 2 bases at J; junction bases unmatched: 11. CDR3 nucleotides: TGTGCCAGCGTAAAGGGGACTAGCGGGAGAACAGCCTACGAGCAGTACTTC. Translated: CASVKGTSGRTAYEQYF.

This clonotype was observed many times. The CDR3 reads CASSVAEREGQETQYF. The CDR3 DNA reads as TGTGCCAGCAGCGTAGCTGAGCGGGAAGGGCAAGAGACCCAGTACTTC. The chain carries TRBV9 and TRBJ2-5, with 7 positions matching TRBD2. The CDR3 is made up of 16 amino acids. The germline V gene encodes CDR1 SGDLS and CDR2 YYNGEE. V lost 0 bases and J lost 2; bases outside the gene matches: 7.

This sequence joins TRBV7-9 and TRBJ1-2, with TRBD1 matching over 8 bases. Germline V lookup: CDR1 SEHNR, CDR2 FQNEAQ (reference sequence). This CDR3 has 14 amino acids. V gave up 1 base and J gave up 4 bases; unmatched junction bases: 2. CDR3 bases: TGTGCCAGCAGCTTAGGGACAGGGATCTATGGCTACACCTTC. The encoded protein is CASSLGTGIYGYTF.

This clonotype was found a few times. This chain connects TRBV20-1 to TRBJ2-1; D not resolved. The V and J ends lost 1 base and 7 bases respectively, with 11 bases between them. The CDR3 sequence is 13 residues long. Per the germline V gene, CDR1 is DFQATT and CDR2 is SNEGSKA (reference sequence). The CDR3 loop reads CSARGYNRNEQFF. The CDR3 nucleotides are TGCAGTGCTAGAGGCTATAACCGGAATGAGCAGTTCTTC.